Listed here are 29 T cell receptor beta chains from one sample, sequenced in a study of vaccination and CD4 T cells after COVID-19. Sequenced with the Oncomine TCR Beta short-read assay was DNA taken from cultured CD4+ T cells. A single record per CDR3 protein comes from TCRdb applying MiXCR to the PCR reads. The profile covers some 18,000 distinct CDR3 sequences, with about half appearing a single time and under 7.5% taken by the ten largest. Indicated treatment: approximately 9-day PBMC culture with coronavirus spike peptide pools or control peptides (ViraFEST assay). For these TCRs, the target antigens are not known. Sequenced input: CD4+ T cells from blood, cultured in vitro. These receptor sequences come from a human donor who had recovered from COVID-19.

The V and J genes are TRBV28 and TRBJ1-2; 7 nucleotides line up with TRBD1. Germline V CDR1 and CDR2: MDHEN, SYDVKM. V shed 4 bases and J 4 bases; nucleotides not matched to a gene: 6. This CDR3 has 14 amino acids. The CDR3 region is CASSSPGGSYGYTF. The CDR3 DNA reads as TGTGCCAGCAGTTCCCCAGGGGGTAGCTATGGCTACACCTTC.

The chain links TRBV24-1 to TRBJ2-3; a weak D match, TRBD1 (6 bases). With 4 bases removed from V and 4 bases from J, the gap between germline ends came to 17 bases. CDR3 size: 16 residues. Germline CDR1 reads KGHDR; CDR2 reads SFDVKD. This CDR3 reads CATSEKTAGDPDTQYF. The CDR3, as DNA: TGTGCCACCAGTGAGAAGACGGCAGGGGACCCAGATACGCAGTATTTT.

This rearrangement joins TRBV19 to TRBJ1-1, with D perhaps TRBD1 (5 bases). V shed 6 bases and J shed 7 bases, with 12 bases lying between them. The CDR3 runs 12 residues. Germline V lookup: CDR1 LNHDA, CDR2 SQIVND (reference sequence). CDR3 residues: CASSPEGIEAFF. The CDR3 bases are TGTGCCAGTAGCCCGGAGGGGATTGAAGCTTTCTTT.

This clonotype was counted once. This sequence joins TRBV4-2 and TRBJ2-3; tentatively, D is TRBD1 (6 bases). V dropped 6 bases and J dropped 2 bases, with 9 bases sitting between them. CDR3 length: 13 amino acids. Germline V CDR1 and CDR2: LGHNA, YNFKEQ. CDR3 in DNA: TGTGCCAGCAGGAGGGGGTCCACAGATACGCAGTATTTT. As protein: CASRRGSTDTQYF.

This clonotype was observed a handful of times. The chain combines TRBV20-1 with TRBJ1-5; D is perhaps TRBD1 (5 bases). The length of the CDR3 is 14 residues. Germline CDR1 is DFQATT and CDR2 is SNEGSKA (reference sequence). CDR3 loop: CSLRRDPSNQPQHF. The DNA for the CDR3 is TGCTCCTTACGGAGGGACCCTAGCAATCAGCCCCAGCATTTT.

J is TRBJ2-7 and V is TRBV27, with a weak D call TRBD2 (6 bases). The CDR3 is 13 amino acids. CDR1 and CDR2 from the germline V gene are MNHEY and SMNVEV (reference sequence). Deletions cut 5 bases from V and 7 bases from J, with 15 bases between. The CDR3, as DNA: TGTGCCAGCAGTCGCCCGGGAGAAGGGGAGCAGTACTTC. Its protein is CASSRPGEGEQYF.

This clonotype was seen more than once but under ten times. V and J are TRBV20-1 and TRBJ2-7; 8 bases map to TRBD1. The CDR3 loop spans 14 amino acids. The V gene's germline CDR1 is DFQATT and CDR2 SNEGSKA (reference sequence). With 2 bases clipped from V and 4 bases from J, the junction kept 7 bases outside the gene matches. CDR3 region: CSARPWTGMYEQYF. The CDR3 nucleotides read TGCAGTGCTAGACCTTGGACAGGGATGTACGAGCAGTACTTC.

This chain uses TRBV19 with TRBJ1-5, with 9 nucleotides matching TRBD1. CDR3 length: 18 amino acids. J was trimmed by 1 base and V by 4 bases; bases with no gene match: 11. CDR1 is LNHDA and CDR2 is SQIVND in the germline V gene (reference sequence). Here the CDR3 DNA reads TGTGCCAGTAGTACTCTAACAGGGGGCGCTACGAGCAATCAGCCCCAGCATTTT. This sequence encodes CASSTLTGGATSNQPQHF. The variable domain in full, completed from reference TRBV19 and TRBJ1-5, reads DGGITQSPKYLFRKEGQNVTLSCEQNLNHDAMYWYRQDPGQGLRLIYYSQIVNDFQKGDIAEGYSVSREKKESFPLTVTSAQKNPTAFYLCASSTLTGGATSNQPQHFGDGTRLSIL.

The rearrangement links TRBV29-1 to TRBJ2-1, with 11 bases that match TRBD1. The J segment lost 8 bases and the V segment lost 1 base, leaving 1 base of the junction unmatched. The CDR3 is 13 residues long. CDR1 SQVTM and CDR2 ANQGSEA come from the germline V gene. This CDR3 reads CSVEGTGGYEQFF. CDR3 in DNA: TGCAGCGTTGAAGGGACAGGGGGCTATGAGCAGTTCTTC.

This clonotype was observed a few times. The rearrangement links TRBV20-1 to TRBJ2-1; D is perhaps TRBD1 or TRBD2 (5 bases each). V shed 4 bases and J shed 11 bases, with 18 bases lying between them. CDR1 is DFQATT, CDR2 SNEGSKA, per germline (reference sequence). This CDR3 comprises 13 residues. This CDR3 is CSAILRERKKQFF. Here the CDR3 DNA reads TGCAGTGCTATCCTCAGGGAGCGGAAAAAGCAGTTCTTC.

This clonotype was observed a handful of times. V gene TRBV7-9 combines with J gene TRBJ1-4, with a weak D call TRBD1 (5 bases). The CDR3 is 13 residues long. CDR1 SEHNR and CDR2 FQNEAQ come from the germline V gene (reference sequence). Deletions cut 8 bases from V and 7 bases from J, with 14 bases between. CDR3 sequence (DNA): TGTGCCAGCGTCGATGAGGGGCGTGAAAAACTGTTTTTT. Protein sequence: CASVDEGREKLFF.

Comment on this clonotype: The junction departs from the called germline gene at one end, perhaps through a read error. V and J are TRBV19 and TRBJ1-5; 8 bases align to TRBD1. The germline CDR1 and CDR2 sequences are LNHDA and SQIVND (reference sequence). The CDR3 totals 14 residues. CDR3 sequence: CAISMTGGNQPQHF. As DNA, the CDR3 is TGTGCCATTAGTATGACAGGGGGCAATCAGCCCCAGCATTTT.

This chain connects TRBV6-5 to TRBJ2-2; TRBD1 matches 10 bases. Germline V gene sequence: CDR1 MNHEY, CDR2 SVGAGI. V was pared by 4 bases and J by 7 bases, with 6 bases of the junction left unmatched. This CDR3 has 15 residues. The chain's CDR3 is CASSSRTGGIGELFF. The CDR3 nucleotides read TGTGCCAGCAGTTCCAGGACAGGGGGGATCGGGGAGCTGTTTTTT.

Regarding this clonotype: Given the absence of the conserved phenylalanine or tryptophan at the CDR3 end, a read error is likely. This chain joins TRBV30 and TRBJ1-5; 10 nucleotides agree with TRBD1. The CDR3 contains 14 residues. The junction had 4 bases not matched to a gene; V was cut back by 3 bases and J by 5 bases. Germline CDR1 and CDR2: GTSNPN and SVGIG (reference sequence). This CDR3 is CAWSQGQGYQPQHL. DNA of the CDR3: TGTGCCTGGAGCCAGGGACAGGGGTATCAGCCCCAGCATCTT.

In DNA, the CDR3 is TGTGCCAGCAGGTTGACAGCTAGCTATGGCTACACCTTC. It yields the protein CASRLTASYGYTF. This sequence joins TRBV6-1 and TRBJ1-2; a possible D gene is TRBD1 (5 bases). V was cut by 6 bases and J by 4 bases, with 12 bases left in between. Per germline, CDR1 MNHNS and CDR2 SASEGT. The CDR3 sequence is 13 residues long.

The chain is built from TRBV27 and TRBJ2-7; 14 bases agree with TRBD2. The CDR3 totals 16 residues. After removal of 3 bases from V and 2 bases from J, the junction contained 3 bases not matched to a gene. In germline, CDR1 is MNHEY, CDR2 SMNVEV (reference sequence). The CDR3 loop reads CASSLGGLAGAYEQYF. As DNA, the CDR3 is TGTGCCAGCAGTTTGGGGGGACTAGCGGGGGCCTACGAGCAGTACTTC.

The V and J genes are TRBV2 and TRBJ1-2; D is undetermined. There are 14 residues in the CDR3. V lost 4 bases and J lost 0, with 9 bases in between. Germline V CDR1 and CDR2: SNHLY, FYNNEI. CDR3 amino acids: CASSGEVSNYGYTF. The CDR3 bases are TGTGCCAGCAGTGGAGAGGTGTCTAACTATGGCTACACCTTC.

Here the CDR3 reads CASTRLAGSTDTQYF. The DNA of the CDR3 is TGTGCCAGCACCCGACTAGCGGGATCCACAGATACGCAGTATTTT. The V and J genes are TRBV9 and TRBJ2-3; TRBD2 matches at 11 bases. Germline values: CDR1 SGDLS, CDR2 YYNGEE. V lost 6 bases and J lost 2; bases outside the gene matches: 5. CDR3 size: 15 residues.

The V call is TRBV20-1, the J call TRBJ2-5; 9 positions agree with TRBD1. The V gene's germline CDR1 is DFQATT and CDR2 SNEGSKA (reference sequence). The length of the CDR3 is 13 residues. V was clipped by 5 bases and J by 7 bases; unmatched bases: 8. The CDR3 DNA reads as TGCAGTGCTGACCGACAGGGGGTGGGGACCCAGTACTTC. Its protein product is CSADRQGVGTQYF.

The genes are TRBV2 and TRBJ2-3; D tentatively fits TRBD1 or TRBD2 (5 bases each). CDR3 length: 14 amino acids. Germline CDR1 SNHLY, CDR2 FYNNEI. Deletions cut 6 bases from V and 2 bases from J, with 12 bases between. The DNA of the CDR3 is TGTGCCAGCAGACGAGGGGTCAACACAGATACGCAGTATTTT. Amino acids: CASRRGVNTDTQYF.

The chain combines TRBV30 with TRBJ2-5; 7 bases match TRBD1. The CDR3 runs to 15 residues. V dropped 5 bases and J dropped 4; count of bases not matched to a gene: 13. The V gene's germline CDR1 is GTSNPN and CDR2 SVGIG (reference sequence). CDR3 nucleotides: TGTGCCTGGGCTTCTAAACAGGGGTTGGGAGAGACCCAGTACTTC. It encodes CAWASKQGLGETQYF.

The gene calls are TRBV5-1 and TRBJ1-6; weak D call: TRBD1 (6 bases). Trimming cost V 2 bases and J 7 bases, with 16 bases left between them. Germline CDR1 and CDR2: SGHRS and YFSETQ. The CDR3 covers 16 residues. The CDR3: CASSLSTGGENSPLHF. As DNA, the CDR3 is TGCGCCAGCAGCTTATCGACGGGGGGCGAGAATTCACCCCTCCACTTT.

In this sample, this clonotype turned up a few times. The CDR3 bases are TGTGCCAGCAGTGTAGAAGTAACTAGCTCCTATAATTCACCCCTCCACTTT. Encoded protein: CASSVEVTSSYNSPLHF. The chain joins TRBV6-1 to TRBJ1-6; no clear D gene. V was cut by 4 bases and J by 0 bases, with 13 bases left in between. The germline V gene encodes CDR1 MNHNS and CDR2 SASEGT. This CDR3 is built from 17 residues.

The J gene is TRBJ2-3, the V gene TRBV19, with 11 bases aligning to TRBD2. The V gene end was trimmed by 1 base and the J gene end by 2 bases; junction bases not matched to a gene: 11. The CDR3 is made up of 19 amino acids. Germline V gene sequence: CDR1 LNHDA, CDR2 SQIVND (reference sequence). The CDR3 loop reads CASSIGRGLADDNTDTQYF. The CDR3 DNA follows: TGTGCCAGTAGTATAGGCCGGGGACTAGCGGATGATAACACAGATACGCAGTATTTT.

The chain is built from TRBV20-1 and TRBJ2-7; D uncertain. Germline CDR1 is DFQATT and CDR2 is SNEGSKA (reference sequence). The CDR3 spans 14 residues. V shed 6 bases and J shed 1 base, with 16 bases lying between them. The CDR3 DNA follows: TGCAGTGCCGAGCCGAGACGGCCTTCCTACGAGCAGTACTTC. As protein: CSAEPRRPSYEQYF.

This clonotype was detected once. The chain couples TRBV19 to TRBJ1-1; tentatively, D is TRBD1 (5 bases). The CDR3 length is 13 residues. Germline V CDR1 and CDR2: LNHDA, SQIVND (reference sequence). V was cut by 4 bases and J by 10 bases, with 16 bases left in between. For the CDR3, the DNA is TGTGCCAGTAGTAGAGAGGGGCGGGGTGGAGCTTTCTTT. This sequence encodes CASSREGRGGAFF.

The sample holds a few counts of this clonotype. The chain is built from TRBV7-3 and TRBJ2-3, with D tentatively TRBD1 or TRBD2 (7 bases each). Per germline, CDR1 SGHTA and CDR2 FQGTGA. This CDR3 has 14 residues. V was pared by 5 bases and J by 4 bases, with 13 bases between. The CDR3 region has the DNA TGTGCCAGCAGCATCCAGGGGGGGTCAGATACGCAGTATTTT. Translation gives CASSIQGGSDTQYF.

The rearrangement joins TRBV20-1 to TRBJ2-5; D perhaps matches TRBD2 (6 bases). Trimming removed 5 bases at V and 5 bases at J, with 15 bases between. Germline V lookup: CDR1 DFQATT, CDR2 SNEGSKA (reference sequence). This CDR3 region has 13 residues. The CDR3 protein is CSAQLTGVETQYF. DNA for the CDR3: TGCAGTGCTCAGCTGACGGGAGTCGAGACCCAGTACTTC.

The count of this clonotype is one. The chain combines TRBV9 with TRBJ2-2; weak D call: TRBD1 (5 bases). V dropped 0 bases and J dropped 9 bases, with 18 bases sitting between them. The CDR3 has 16 residues. Germline CDR1 SGDLS, CDR2 YYNGEE. CDR3 protein: CASSVASQGLSRELFF. The CDR3 DNA reads as TGTGCCAGCAGCGTAGCGTCGCAGGGCTTAAGCCGGGAGCTGTTTTTT.